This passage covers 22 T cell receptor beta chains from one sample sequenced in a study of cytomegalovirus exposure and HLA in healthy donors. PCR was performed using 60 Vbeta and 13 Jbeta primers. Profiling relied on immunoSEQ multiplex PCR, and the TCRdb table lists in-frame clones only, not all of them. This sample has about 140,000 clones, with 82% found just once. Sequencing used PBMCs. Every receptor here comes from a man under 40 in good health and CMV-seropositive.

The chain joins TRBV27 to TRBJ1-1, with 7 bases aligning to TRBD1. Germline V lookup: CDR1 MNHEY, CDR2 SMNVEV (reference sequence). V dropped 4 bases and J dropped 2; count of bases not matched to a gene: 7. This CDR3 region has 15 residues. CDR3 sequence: CASSSIGTANTEAFF. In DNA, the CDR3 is TGTGCCAGCAGTTCGATCGGGACAGCCAACACTGAAGCTTTCTTT.

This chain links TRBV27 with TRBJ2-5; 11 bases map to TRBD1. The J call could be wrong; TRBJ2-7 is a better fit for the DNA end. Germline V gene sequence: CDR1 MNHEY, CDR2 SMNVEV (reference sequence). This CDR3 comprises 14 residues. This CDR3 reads CASSGTGGPNEQYF. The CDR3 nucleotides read TGTGCCAGCAGCGGGACAGGGGGTCCCAACGAGCAGTACTTC.

CDR3 region: CASSPVGTSTDTQYF. As DNA, the CDR3 is TGTGCCAGCTCCCCGGTAGGGACTAGCACAGATACGCAGTATTTT. V usage is TRBV7-9 and J usage is TRBJ2-3; D is possibly TRBD2 (6 bases). Trimming removed 8 bases at V and 0 bases at J, with 15 bases between. Germline CDR1 SEHNR, CDR2 FQNEAQ (reference sequence). This CDR3 comprises 15 residues. The full variable domain, in which reference TRBV7-9 and TRBJ2-3 provide the parts outside the CDR3, is DTGVSQNPRHKITKRGQNVTFRCDPISEHNRLYWYRQTLGQGPEFLTYFQNEAQLEKSRLLSDRFSAERPKGSFSTLEIQRTEQGDSAMYLCASSPVGTSTDTQYFGPGTRLTVL.

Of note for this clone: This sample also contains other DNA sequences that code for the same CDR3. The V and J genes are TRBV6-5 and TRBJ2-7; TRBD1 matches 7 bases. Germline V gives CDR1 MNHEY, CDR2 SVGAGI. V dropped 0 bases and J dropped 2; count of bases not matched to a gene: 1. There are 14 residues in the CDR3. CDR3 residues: CASSYSQGAYEQYF. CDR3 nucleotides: TGTGCCAGCAGTTACTCCCAGGGGGCCTACGAGCAGTACTTC.

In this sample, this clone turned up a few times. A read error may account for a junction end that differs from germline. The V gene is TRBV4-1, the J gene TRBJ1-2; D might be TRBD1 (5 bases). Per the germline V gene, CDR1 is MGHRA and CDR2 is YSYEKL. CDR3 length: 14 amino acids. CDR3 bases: TGTGCCAGCAGCCAAGATAGGGGCCTCTATGGCTACACCTTC. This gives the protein CASSQDRGLYGYTF.

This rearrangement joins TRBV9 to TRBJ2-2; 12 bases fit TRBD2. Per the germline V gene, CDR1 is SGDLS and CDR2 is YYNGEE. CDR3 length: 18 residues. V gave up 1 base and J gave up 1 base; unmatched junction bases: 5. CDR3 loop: CASSVSGGLAGNTGELFF. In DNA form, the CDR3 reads TGTGCCAGCAGCGTAAGTGGGGGACTAGCGGGGAACACCGGGGAGCTGTTTTTT.

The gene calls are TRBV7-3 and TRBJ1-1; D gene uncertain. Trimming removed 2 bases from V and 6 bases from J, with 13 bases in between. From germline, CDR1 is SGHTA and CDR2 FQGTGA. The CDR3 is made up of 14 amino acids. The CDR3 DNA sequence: TGTGCCAGCAGCTTAGATAATGCTTCGGCTGAAGCTTTCTTT. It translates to CASSLDNASAEAFF.

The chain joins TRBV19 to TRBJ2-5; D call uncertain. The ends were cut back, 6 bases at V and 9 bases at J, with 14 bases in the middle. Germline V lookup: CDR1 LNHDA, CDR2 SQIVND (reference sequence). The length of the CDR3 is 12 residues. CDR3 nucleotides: TGTGCCAGTAGCGCCGGCAGACGGGCCCAGTACTTC. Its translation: CASSAGRRAQYF.

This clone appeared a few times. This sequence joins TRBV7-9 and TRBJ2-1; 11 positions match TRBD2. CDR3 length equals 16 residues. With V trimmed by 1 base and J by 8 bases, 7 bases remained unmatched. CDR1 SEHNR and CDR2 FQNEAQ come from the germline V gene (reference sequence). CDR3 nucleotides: TGTGCCAGCAGCTTAGACCGACTAGCGGGAATGCATGAGCAGTTCTTC. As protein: CASSLDRLAGMHEQFF.

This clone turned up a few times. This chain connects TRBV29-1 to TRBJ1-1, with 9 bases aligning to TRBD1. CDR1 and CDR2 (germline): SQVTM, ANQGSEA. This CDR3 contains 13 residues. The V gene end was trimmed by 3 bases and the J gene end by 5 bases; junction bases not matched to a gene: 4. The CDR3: CSVDLTGGTEAFF. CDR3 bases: TGCAGCGTTGATCTGACAGGGGGGACTGAAGCTTTCTTT. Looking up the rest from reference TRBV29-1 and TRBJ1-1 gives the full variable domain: SAVISQKPSRDICQRGTSLTIQCQVDSQVTMMFWYRQQPGQSLTLIATANQGSEATYESGFVIDKFPISRPNLTFSTLTVSNMSPEDSSIYLCSVDLTGGTEAFFGQGTRLTVV.

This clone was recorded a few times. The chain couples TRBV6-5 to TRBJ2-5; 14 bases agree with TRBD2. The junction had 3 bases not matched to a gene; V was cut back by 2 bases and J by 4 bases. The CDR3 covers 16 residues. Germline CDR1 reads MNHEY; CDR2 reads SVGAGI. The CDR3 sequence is CASSYNGLAGGETQYF. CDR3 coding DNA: TGTGCCAGCAGTTACAACGGACTAGCGGGAGGAGAGACCCAGTACTTC.

CDR3 in DNA: TGTGCCTGCCAACAGGGAGAGTTAGAGACCCAGTACTTC. Residues: CACQQGELETQYF. The V and J genes are TRBV30 and TRBJ2-5; a weak D match, TRBD1 (6 bases). V dropped 6 bases and J dropped 4 bases, with 15 bases sitting between them. The length of the CDR3 is 13 residues. Per germline, CDR1 GTSNPN and CDR2 SVGIG (reference sequence).

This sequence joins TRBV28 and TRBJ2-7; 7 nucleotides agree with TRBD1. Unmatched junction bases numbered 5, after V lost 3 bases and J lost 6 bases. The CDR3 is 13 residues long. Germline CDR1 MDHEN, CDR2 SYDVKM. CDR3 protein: CASSLTGSSEQYF. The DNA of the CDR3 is TGTGCCAGCAGTTTGACAGGGTCTAGCGAGCAGTACTTC. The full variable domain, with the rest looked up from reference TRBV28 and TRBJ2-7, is DVKVTQSSRYLVKRTGEKVFLECVQDMDHENMFWYRQDPGLGLRLIYFSYDVKMKEKGDIPEGYSVSREKKERFSLILESASTNQTSMYLCASSLTGSSEQYFGPGTRLTVT.

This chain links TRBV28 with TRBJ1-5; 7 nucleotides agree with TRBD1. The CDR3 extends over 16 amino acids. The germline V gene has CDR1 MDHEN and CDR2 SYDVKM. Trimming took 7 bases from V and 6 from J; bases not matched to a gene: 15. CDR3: CASTHPGQGVSQPQHF. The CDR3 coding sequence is TGTGCCAGCACCCACCCCGGGCAGGGGGTTAGTCAGCCCCAGCATTTT.

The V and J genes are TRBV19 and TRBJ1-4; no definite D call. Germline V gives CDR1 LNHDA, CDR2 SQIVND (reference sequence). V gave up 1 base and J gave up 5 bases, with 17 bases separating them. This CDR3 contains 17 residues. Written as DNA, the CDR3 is TGTGCCAGTAGTATAGCCCTAGCCGGGTGGATGAATGAAAAACTGTTTTTT. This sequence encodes CASSIALAGWMNEKLFF.

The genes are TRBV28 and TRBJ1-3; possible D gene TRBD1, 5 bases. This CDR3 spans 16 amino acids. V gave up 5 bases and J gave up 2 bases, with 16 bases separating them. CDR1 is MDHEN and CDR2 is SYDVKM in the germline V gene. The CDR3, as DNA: TGTGCCAGCAGTGGGTACCAGGGTGGCACTGGAAACACCATATATTTT. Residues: CASSGYQGGTGNTIYF. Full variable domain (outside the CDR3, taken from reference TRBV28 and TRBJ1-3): DVKVTQSSRYLVKRTGEKVFLECVQDMDHENMFWYRQDPGLGLRLIYFSYDVKMKEKGDIPEGYSVSREKKERFSLILESASTNQTSMYLCASSGYQGGTGNTIYFGEGSWLTVV.

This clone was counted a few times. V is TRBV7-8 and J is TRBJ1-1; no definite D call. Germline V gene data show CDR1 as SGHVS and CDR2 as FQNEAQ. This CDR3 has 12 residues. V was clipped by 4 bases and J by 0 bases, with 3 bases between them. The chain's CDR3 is CASSYMNTEAFF. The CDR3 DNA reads TGTGCCAGCAGCTACATGAACACTGAAGCTTTCTTT.

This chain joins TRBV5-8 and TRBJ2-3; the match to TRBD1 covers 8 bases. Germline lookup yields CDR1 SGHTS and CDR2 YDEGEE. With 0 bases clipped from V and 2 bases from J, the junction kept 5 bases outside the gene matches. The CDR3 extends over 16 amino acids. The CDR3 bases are TGTGCCAGCAGCTTGGGGCGACAGGGGAACACAGATACGCAGTATTTT. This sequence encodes CASSLGRQGNTDTQYF.

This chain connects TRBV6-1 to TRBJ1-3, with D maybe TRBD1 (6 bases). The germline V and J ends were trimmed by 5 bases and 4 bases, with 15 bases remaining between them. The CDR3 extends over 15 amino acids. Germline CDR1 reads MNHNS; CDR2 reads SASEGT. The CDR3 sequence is CASSPVGQFGNTIYF. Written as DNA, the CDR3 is TGTGCCAGCAGTCCGGTCGGACAGTTCGGAAACACCATATATTTT.

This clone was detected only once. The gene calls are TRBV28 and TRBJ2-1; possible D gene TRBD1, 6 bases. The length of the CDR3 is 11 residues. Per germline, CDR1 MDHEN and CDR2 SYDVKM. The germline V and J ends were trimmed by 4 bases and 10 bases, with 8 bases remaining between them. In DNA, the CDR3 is TGTGCCAGCAGTTCCACAGGGGAGCAGTTCTTC. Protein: CASSSTGEQFF.

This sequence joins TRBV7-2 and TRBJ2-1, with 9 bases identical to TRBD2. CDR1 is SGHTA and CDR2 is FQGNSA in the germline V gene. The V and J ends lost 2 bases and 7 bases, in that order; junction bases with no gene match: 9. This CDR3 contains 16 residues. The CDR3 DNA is TGTGCCAGCAGCTTATTTTCCAGCGGGAGGCAAAATGAGCAGTTCTTC. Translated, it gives CASSLFSSGRQNEQFF.

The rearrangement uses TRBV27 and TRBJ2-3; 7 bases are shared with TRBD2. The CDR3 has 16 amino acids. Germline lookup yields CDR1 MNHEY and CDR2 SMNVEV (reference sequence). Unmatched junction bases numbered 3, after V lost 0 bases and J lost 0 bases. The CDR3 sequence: CASSLSGTISTDTQYF. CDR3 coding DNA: TGTGCCAGCAGTTTATCGGGGACTATCAGCACAGATACGCAGTATTTT.